A selection of T cell receptor beta chains follows, all from one sample in a study of T cells in Graves' hyperthyroidism and ophthalmopathy. Using its own MiXCR run on the multiplex PCR reads, TCRdb lists one record per CDR3 protein. There are 700,000 to 850,000 distinct CDR3 sequences in the sample; over 35% occur only once, and around 30% lies in the top ten. The sequencing input was blood. The receptor set was obtained from a middle-aged woman with Graves' hyperthyroidism. CDR3s include the opening cysteine and the closing phenylalanine or tryptophan. The order of the fields is clone size, V gene, J gene, D gene, CDR3 DNA, CDR3 protein. D genes are given only for firm matches. Expanded clones are given a class, and other clones once, few, many or no size at all.

abundance: -
v_gene: TRBV10-3
j_gene: TRBJ1-1
d_gene: -
CDR3nt: TGTGCCAGCATCTTGAACGGGATTGAAGCTTTCTTT
CDR3aa: CASILNGIEAFF

abundance: -
v_gene: TRBV10-2
j_gene: TRBJ1-1
d_gene: -
CDR3nt: TGTGCCAGCAGTTACGGCAGGCGGCCGAACACTGAAGCTTTCTTT
CDR3aa: CASSYGRRPNTEAFF

abundance: -
v_gene: TRBV7-6
j_gene: TRBJ2-2
d_gene: -
CDR3nt: TGTGCCAGCAGCTTAACGGATAGGACCGGGGAGCTGTTTTTT
CDR3aa: CASSLTDRTGELFF

abundance: once
v_gene: TRBV7-2
j_gene: TRBJ2-5
d_gene: -
CDR3nt: TGCGCCAGCAGCCAACGAGGGCAGGGCGGCCAAGAGACCCAGTACTTC
CDR3aa: CASSQRGQGGQETQYF

abundance: few
v_gene: TRBV5-8
j_gene: TRBJ1-1
d_gene: -
CDR3nt: TGTGCCAGCAGCTCCCCCCCGGGGGCGGAAGCTTTCTTT
CDR3aa: CASSSPPGAEAFF

abundance: -
v_gene: TRBV12-3/TRBV12-4
j_gene: TRBJ2-5
d_gene: TRBD1
CDR3nt: TGTGCCAGTGGAGGACAGGGGAGACCGGAGACCCAGTACTTC
CDR3aa: CASGGQGRPETQYF

abundance: many
v_gene: TRBV10-3
j_gene: TRBJ1-5
d_gene: -
CDR3nt: TGTGCCATCAGTGAGTTCGGGGGGGATAGCAATCAGCCCCAGCATTTT
CDR3aa: CAISEFGGDSNQPQHF

abundance: few
v_gene: TRBV7-9
j_gene: TRBJ2-7
d_gene: TRBD2
CDR3nt: TGTGCCAGCACACCGGGACTAGCGGTCTACGAGCAGTACTTC
CDR3aa: CASTPGLAVYEQYF

abundance: few
v_gene: TRBV5-6
j_gene: TRBJ1-2
d_gene: -
CDR3nt: TGTGCCAGCAGCTTGGCAGACCGTAACTATGGCTACACCTTC
CDR3aa: CASSLADRNYGYTF

abundance: few
v_gene: TRBV6-1
j_gene: TRBJ1-2
d_gene: -
CDR3nt: TGTGCCAGCAGTGACGGCCGGGTAGGAGGCTACACCTTC
CDR3aa: CASSDGRVGGYTF

abundance: many
v_gene: TRBV12-3/TRBV12-4
j_gene: TRBJ1-3
d_gene: -
CDR3nt: TGTGCCAGCAGTCTGGAACCTGGAAACACCATATATTTT
CDR3aa: CASSLEPGNTIYF

abundance: -
v_gene: TRBV24-1
j_gene: TRBJ2-1
d_gene: -
CDR3nt: TGTGCCACCAGTGATTTGTACACTTACAATGAGCAGTTCTTC
CDR3aa: CATSDLYTYNEQFF

abundance: -
v_gene: TRBV18
j_gene: TRBJ1-1
d_gene: -
CDR3nt: TGTGCCAGCTCACCGGTCGGGGGAGGGAACACTGAAGCTTTCTTT
CDR3aa: CASSPVGGGNTEAFF

abundance: -
v_gene: TRBV2
j_gene: TRBJ2-2
d_gene: -
CDR3nt: -
CDR3aa: CASTTGTGSCFF

abundance: few
v_gene: TRBV29-1
j_gene: TRBJ1-2
d_gene: -
CDR3nt: TGCAGCGTTGAATACGGCTTGAGCGGCTACACCTTC
CDR3aa: CSVEYGLSGYTF

abundance: many
v_gene: TRBV7-2
j_gene: TRBJ1-1
d_gene: -
CDR3nt: TGTGCCAGCAGCTCGGGCGGCGGGACTGAAGCTTTCTTT
CDR3aa: CASSSGGGTEAFF

abundance: few
v_gene: TRBV19
j_gene: TRBJ2-2
d_gene: -
CDR3nt: TGTGCCAGTAATTTTTGGCGGGACGGAACCGGGGAGCTGTTTTTT
CDR3aa: CASNFWRDGTGELFF

abundance: many
v_gene: TRBV10-3
j_gene: TRBJ2-7
d_gene: -
CDR3nt: TGTGCCATCAGAGCAGTCGGGACTCGATCCTACGAGCAGTACTTC
CDR3aa: CAIRAVGTRSYEQYF

abundance: many
v_gene: TRBV19
j_gene: TRBJ1-5
d_gene: -
CDR3nt: TGTGCCAGTAGTATATCACCCTCCCCGAATCAGCCCCAGCATTTT
CDR3aa: CASSISPSPNQPQHF

abundance: -
v_gene: TRBV12-3/TRBV12-4
j_gene: TRBJ1-2
d_gene: TRBD1
CDR3nt: TGTGCCAGCAGTCCTGGACAGGGTAAAGAATCTGGCTACACCTTC
CDR3aa: CASSPGQGKESGYTF

abundance: once
v_gene: TRBV29-1
j_gene: TRBJ1-5
d_gene: -
CDR3nt: TGCAGCGTTGTTGGCGGGACGGGGAATCAGCCCCAGCATTTT
CDR3aa: CSVVGGTGNQPQHF

abundance: -
v_gene: TRBV20-1
j_gene: TRBJ2-5
d_gene: -
CDR3nt: TGCAGTGCGGGGGACGATGGAGATACGCAGTACTTC
CDR3aa: CSAGDDGDTQYF

abundance: -
v_gene: TRBV28
j_gene: TRBJ1-1
d_gene: -
CDR3nt: TGTGCCAGCATCGCGGATAATTTGTTCGCGGCTTTCTTT
CDR3aa: CASIADNLFAAFF

abundance: many
v_gene: TRBV7-2
j_gene: TRBJ2-7
d_gene: TRBD1
CDR3nt: TGTGCCAGCAGCACCCAGACAGGGGGCGAGTACGAGCAGTACTTC
CDR3aa: CASSTQTGGEYEQYF

abundance: -
v_gene: TRBV2
j_gene: TRBJ1-4
d_gene: -
CDR3nt: TGTGCCAGCAGTCCCTACGGATTCAATGAAAAACTGTTTTTT
CDR3aa: CASSPYGFNEKLFF

abundance: -
v_gene: TRBV7-9
j_gene: TRBJ1-1
d_gene: -
CDR3nt: TGTGCCAGCAGCTTAGGGACCGTTGGGAACACTGGAGCTTTCTTT
CDR3aa: CASSLGTVGNTGAFF

abundance: many
v_gene: TRBV4-1
j_gene: TRBJ2-5
d_gene: -
CDR3nt: TGCGCCAGCAGCCAAGATCGGCGGGAGACCCAGTACTTC
CDR3aa: CASSQDRRETQYF

abundance: -
v_gene: TRBV19
j_gene: TRBJ2-7
d_gene: -
CDR3nt: TGTGCCAGTTACCTCGGGCAGGGGAGCTCCTACGAGCAGTACTTC
CDR3aa: CASYLGQGSSYEQYF

abundance: -
v_gene: TRBV2
j_gene: TRBJ1-5
d_gene: TRBD1
CDR3nt: TGTGCCAGCAGTGAACAACAGGGACAGGGCAATCAGCCCCAGCATTTT
CDR3aa: CASSEQQGQGNQPQHF

abundance: many
v_gene: TRBV7-8
j_gene: TRBJ1-1
d_gene: TRBD1
CDR3nt: TGTGCCAGCAGCTTTAACAGGGGGCCGAACACTGAAGCTTTCTTT
CDR3aa: CASSFNRGPNTEAFF